The 8 T cell receptor beta chains reported below all come from one sample, sequenced in a study of identical twins. TCRdb recomputed calls from the 5' RACE reads with MiXCR, one row per CDR3 protein. The sample lists just under 550,000 distinct CDR3 sequences; 13% to 15% were seen once. These same records also appear under a second study, on yellow fever vaccine responses in identical twins.

The sequenced sample was CD4+ T cells sorted from blood. These receptors originate from a young woman in good health.

This clonotype has just a few counts. The J gene is TRBJ2-2, the V gene TRBV5-1; D uncertain. The CDR3 is made up of 10 amino acids. V lost 7 bases, J lost 9 bases, and 7 bases lay in between. CDR1 is SGHRS and CDR2 is YFSETQ in the germline V gene. The CDR3 here is CASPVRELFF. In DNA, the CDR3 is TGCGCCAGCCCGGTTAGGGAGCTGTTTTTT.

This clonotype was observed many times. The rearrangement uses TRBV12-3 or TRBV12-4 and TRBJ2-1, with TRBD1 matching over 8 bases. V shed 1 base, J shed 4 bases, and the junction held 6 bases outside the gene matches. This CDR3 comprises 16 residues. The CDR3 loop reads CASSLGRTGLYNEQFF. CDR3 coding DNA: TGTGCCAGCAGTTTAGGAAGGACAGGGCTATACAATGAGCAGTTCTTC.

This chain connects TRBV12-5 to TRBJ1-6; D might be TRBD1 (5 bases). The CDR3 covers 13 residues. Germline CDR1 and CDR2: LGHNT and FRNRAP. V was trimmed by 7 bases and J by 9 bases, leaving 13 bases between them. CDR3 nucleotide sequence: TGTGCTAGTGCAACCCCCGGGGGTTCACCCCTCCACTTT. It translates to CASATPGGSPLHF.

The V gene is TRBV20-1, the J gene TRBJ2-7; TRBD1 agrees at 7 bases. There are 13 residues in the CDR3. Trimming took 5 bases from V and 1 from J; bases not matched to a gene: 5. Looked up from germline, CDR1 is DFQATT and CDR2 is SNEGSKA (reference sequence). The CDR3 nucleotides are TGCAGTGCTGTTGGGGGACAGTCCTACGAGCAGTACGTC. As protein: CSAVGGQSYEQYV.

This clonotype has only one observation. The chain couples TRBV11-2 to TRBJ2-3; no definite D call. The germline CDR1 and CDR2 sequences are SGHAT and FQNNGV. The CDR3 is 13 amino acids. Trimming cost V 5 bases and J 5 bases, with 11 bases left between them. In nucleotides, the CDR3 is TGTGCCAGCAGCCGCCGAAGACGAGATACGCAGTATTTT. This sequence encodes CASSRRRRDTQYF. Looking up the rest from reference TRBV11-2 and TRBJ2-3 gives the full variable domain: EAGVAQSPRYKIIEKRQSVAFWCNPISGHATLYWYQQILGQGPKLLIQFQNNGVVDDSQLPKDRFSAERLKGVDSTLKIQPAKLEDSAVYLCASSRRRRDTQYFGPGTRLTVL.

The rearrangement joins TRBV3-1 to TRBJ1-2; D gene unclear. The CDR3 consists of 14 residues. CDR1 is LGHDT and CDR2 is YNNKEL in the germline V gene (reference sequence). V lost 1 base and J 2 bases, leaving 8 bases between the germline ends. The CDR3 loop is CASSQGAENYGYTF. The CDR3 bases are TGTGCCAGCAGCCAAGGGGCCGAGAACTATGGCTACACCTTC.

CDR3 sequence reads: CASSESGRRETQYF. For the CDR3, the DNA is TGTGCCAGCAGTGAAAGCGGGAGACGGGAGACCCAGTACTTC. The V and J genes are TRBV2 and TRBJ2-5, with 8 bases lining up with TRBD2. CDR1 is SNHLY and CDR2 is FYNNEI in the germline V gene. With 2 bases clipped from V and 5 bases from J, the junction kept 4 bases outside the gene matches. The CDR3 consists of 14 residues.

As concerns this clonotype: Sequence at one end of the junction differs from germline and may be a read error. The chain has TRBV3-1 and TRBJ2-5; D tentatively reads TRBD1 or TRBD2 (6 bases each). The germline CDR1 and CDR2 sequences are LGHDT and YNNKEL (reference sequence). CDR3 size: 14 residues. CDR3 DNA: TGTGCCAGCAGACAAGTGAGGGGGGCGCTGACCCAGTACTTC. Protein product: CASRQVRGALTQYF.